This record looks at one T cell receptor (beta chain) sequence and its context. Sequencing used immunoSEQ multiplex PCR; TCRdb keeps in-frame clones, though not all of them. The table has approximately 100,000 clones, roughly 84% seen once; the top ten hold approximately 13%. The data are from a study of blood T cell repertoires in COVID-19. Across the whole study: T cells, B-cell-depleted T cells, or PBMCs supplied cDNA or gDNA.

The receptor comes from a human donor in a cohort sampled during active or convalescent COVID-19. Sequencing input: peripheral blood.

Here the CDR3 reads CASSLAYGTEIQETQYF. In nucleotides, the CDR3 is TGCGCCAGCAGCTTGGCCTATGGGACAGAGATTCAAGAGACCCAGTACTTC. The chain uses TRBV5-1 and TRBJ2-5; 7 bases match TRBD1. J gave up 2 bases and V 0 bases, and 10 bases lay outside the gene matches. CDR1 is SGHRS, CDR2 YFSETQ, per germline. The CDR3 has 17 amino acids.